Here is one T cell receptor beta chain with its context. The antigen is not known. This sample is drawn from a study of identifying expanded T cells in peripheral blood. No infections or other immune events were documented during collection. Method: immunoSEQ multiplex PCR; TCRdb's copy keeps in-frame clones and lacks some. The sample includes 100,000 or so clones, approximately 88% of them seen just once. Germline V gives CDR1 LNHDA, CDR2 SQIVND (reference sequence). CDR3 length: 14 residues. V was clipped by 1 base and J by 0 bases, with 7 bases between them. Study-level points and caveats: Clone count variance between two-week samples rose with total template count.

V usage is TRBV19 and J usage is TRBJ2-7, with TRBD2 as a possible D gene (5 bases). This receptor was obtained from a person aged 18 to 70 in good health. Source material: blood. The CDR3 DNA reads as TGTGCCAGTAGTATAGTCGGGAACTCCTACGAGCAGTACTTC. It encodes CASSIVGNSYEQYF.